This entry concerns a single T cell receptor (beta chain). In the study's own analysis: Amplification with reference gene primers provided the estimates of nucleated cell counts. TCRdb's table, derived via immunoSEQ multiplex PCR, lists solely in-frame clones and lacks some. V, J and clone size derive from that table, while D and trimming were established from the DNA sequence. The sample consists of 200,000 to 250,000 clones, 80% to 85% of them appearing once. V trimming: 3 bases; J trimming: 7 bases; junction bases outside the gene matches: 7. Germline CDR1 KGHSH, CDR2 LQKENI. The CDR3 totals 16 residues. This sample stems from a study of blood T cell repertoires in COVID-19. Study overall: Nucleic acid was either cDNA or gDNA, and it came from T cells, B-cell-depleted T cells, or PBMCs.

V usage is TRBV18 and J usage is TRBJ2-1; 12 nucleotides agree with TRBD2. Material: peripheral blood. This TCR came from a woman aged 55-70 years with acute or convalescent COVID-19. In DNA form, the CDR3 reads TGTGCCAGCTCACCGTCTAGCGGGGGGGCGTGGAATGAGCAGTTCTTC. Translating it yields CASSPSSGGAWNEQFF.